The 17 T cell receptor beta chains below come from one sample, sequenced in a study of blood T cell repertoires in COVID-19. The data were produced by immunoSEQ multiplex PCR, yet TCRdb's version contains in-frame clones alone and is incomplete. The sample has about 50,000 clones, about 90% seen once; the top ten hold less than 2.5%. Sequenced sample: peripheral blood. The receptors here all came from a human donor in a cohort sampled during active COVID-19.

The genes are TRBV14 and TRBJ2-1, with TRBD2 identical over 9 bases. The germline gives CDR1 SGHDN, CDR2 FVKESK. The CDR3 covers 20 residues. V was clipped by 4 bases and J by 1 base; unmatched bases: 17. The CDR3 DNA sequence: TGTGCCAGCAGCCCCAGAGGGCGGGGGGGCCATCTCCTTTCCTACAATGAGCAGTTCTTC. Amino acid sequence: CASSPRGRGGHLLSYNEQFF.

The rearrangement uses TRBV5-6 and TRBJ1-1; 8 positions agree with TRBD1. CDR3 length: 15 amino acids. V lost 6 bases and J lost 8; bases outside the gene matches: 15. CDR1 is SGHDT, CDR2 YYEEEE, per germline. CDR3 bases: TGTGCCAGCACCCGATACCGGGACAGGAGGATGGAAGCTTTCTTT. Protein: CASTRYRDRRMEAFF.

The chain recombines TRBV27 with TRBJ2-5, with 12 bases matching TRBD2. CDR1 and CDR2 from the germline V gene are MNHEY and SMNVEV (reference sequence). V was pared by 10 bases and J by 4 bases, with 4 bases of the junction left unmatched. The CDR3 runs to 13 residues. The CDR3 spells CATKLAGGETQYF. In DNA form, the CDR3 reads TGTGCCACCAAACTAGCGGGAGGAGAGACCCAGTACTTC.

This chain uses TRBV11-2 with TRBJ2-7; D is perhaps TRBD2 (6 bases). Germline lookup yields CDR1 SGHAT and CDR2 FQNNGV. The V end lost 5 bases, the J end lost 6 bases, and 20 bases lay between the germline ends. CDR3 size: 15 residues. CDR3 DNA: TGTGCCAGCAGCCGAACGAACGCGGTGGAGGGCGAGCAGTACTTC. Residues: CASSRTNAVEGEQYF.

The chain uses TRBV4-3 and TRBJ2-3, with 8 bases aligning to TRBD2. The junction had 10 bases not matched to a gene; V was cut back by 0 bases and J by 2 bases. The CDR3 contains 18 residues. CDR1 is LGHNA, CDR2 YSLEER, per germline. The CDR3 here is CASSQEWPSGFYTDTQYF. CDR3 sequence (DNA): TGCGCCAGCAGCCAAGAGTGGCCTAGCGGGTTTTACACAGATACGCAGTATTTT.

This CDR3 is CASTKSQGRDTEAFF. DNA of the CDR3: TGTGCCAGCACTAAAAGCCAGGGGAGGGACACTGAAGCTTTCTTT. The chain joins TRBV27 to TRBJ1-1, with D possibly TRBD1 on 6 matching bases. With 7 bases removed from V and 3 bases from J, the gap between germline ends came to 18 bases. The CDR3 consists of 15 residues. The germline V gene has CDR1 MNHEY and CDR2 SMNVEV (reference sequence).

The chain carries TRBV28 and TRBJ1-3; D ambiguous. Germline V CDR1 and CDR2: MDHEN, SYDVKM. Trimming stripped 5 bases from V and 3 bases from J, with 20 bases between. This CDR3 has 17 amino acids. CDR3 amino acids: CASSPPFPYIFGNTIYF. The CDR3 DNA reads as TGTGCCAGCAGTCCGCCTTTTCCTTACATATTTGGAAACACCATATATTTT.

This sequence joins TRBV7-8 and TRBJ2-1; 7 positions agree with TRBD2. V shed 0 bases, J shed 3 bases, and the junction held 5 bases outside the gene matches. The germline gives CDR1 SGHVS, CDR2 FQNEAQ. The CDR3 loop spans 16 amino acids. DNA of the CDR3: TGTGCCAGCAGCTTAGCGAGCGGGGTGCTCTACAATGAGCAGTTCTTC. This translates into CASSLASGVLYNEQFF.

The chain is built from TRBV24-1 and TRBJ1-1; D uncertain. Trimming removed 6 bases from V and 12 bases from J, with 4 bases in between. Germline V gives CDR1 KGHDR, CDR2 SFDVKD. CDR3 length: 8 residues. CDR3 DNA sequence: TGTGCCACCAGTACATCTTTCTTT. Protein sequence: CATSTSFF.

The chain carries TRBV7-9 and TRBJ2-1; the D gene is possibly TRBD2 (5 bases). Germline loops: CDR1 SEHNR, CDR2 FQNEAQ (reference sequence). The CDR3 is 15 amino acids. V lost 2 bases and J lost 0, with 8 bases in between. The CDR3 bases are TGTGCCAGCAGCTTAAGAGGGAGCTCCTACAATGAGCAGTTCTTC. This sequence encodes CASSLRGSSYNEQFF.

The rearrangement uses TRBV27 and TRBJ2-1; 8 nucleotides agree with TRBD2. Losses at the gene ends were 3 bases for V and 9 bases for J; bases not matched to a gene: 7. The CDR3 contains 14 residues. CDR1 is MNHEY and CDR2 is SMNVEV in the germline V gene (reference sequence). Written as DNA, the CDR3 is TGTGCCAGCAGTTTGGGACTAGGCGTTGCTGAGCAGTTCTTC. It yields the protein CASSLGLGVAEQFF.

The chain carries TRBV11-2 and TRBJ1-3; tentatively, D is TRBD1 (5 bases). This CDR3 region has 15 residues. The V end lost 4 bases, the J end lost 0 bases, and 10 bases lay between the germline ends. CDR1 and CDR2 (germline): SGHAT, FQNNGV. The CDR3 bases are TGTGCCAGCAGCTCGTTGACAGACTCTGGAAACACCATATATTTT. This codes for CASSSLTDSGNTIYF.

The rearrangement links TRBV19 to TRBJ2-1; D possibly corresponds to TRBD1 (5 bases). V was clipped by 7 bases and J by 0 bases, with 13 bases between them. CDR1 and CDR2 (germline): LNHDA, SQIVND (reference sequence). The CDR3 has 15 amino acids. CDR3 DNA sequence: TGTGCCAGTAAAAAGGACACGAGCTCCTACAATGAGCAGTTCTTC. Translated: CASKKDTSSYNEQFF. The complete variable domain, with remaining parts taken from reference TRBV19 and TRBJ2-1, reads DGGITQSPKYLFRKEGQNVTLSCEQNLNHDAMYWYRQDPGQGLRLIYYSQIVNDFQKGDIAEGYSVSREKKESFPLTVTSAQKNPTAFYLCASKKDTSSYNEQFFGPGTRLTVL.

The rearrangement joins TRBV4-2 to TRBJ2-1; D is perhaps TRBD1 (6 bases). Looked up from germline, CDR1 is LGHNA and CDR2 is YNFKEQ. The CDR3 runs to 16 residues. Trimming pared 0 bases from V and 3 bases from J, leaving 12 bases between. CDR3 DNA sequence: TGTGCCAGCAGCCAAGAGATAGGACAGAGCTACAATGAGCAGTTCTTC. This sequence encodes CASSQEIGQSYNEQFF.

The V gene is TRBV6-2 or TRBV6-3, the J gene TRBJ2-3, with unresolved D. Looked up from germline, CDR1 is MNHEY and CDR2 is SVGEGT. The CDR3 has 15 amino acids. With 2 bases removed from V and 1 base from J, the gap between germline ends came to 10 bases. The CDR3, as DNA: TGTGCCAGCAGTTACGTGTCGGGTCGCACAGATACGCAGTATTTT. It encodes CASSYVSGRTDTQYF.

The chain employs TRBV29-1 and TRBJ2-2, with D hard to call. The V and J ends lost 3 bases and 5 bases respectively, with 7 bases between them. There are 12 residues in the CDR3. Germline lookup yields CDR1 SQVTM and CDR2 ANQGSEA. The CDR3: CSVEIETGELFF. The CDR3 coding sequence is TGCAGCGTTGAGATCGAGACCGGGGAGCTGTTTTTT.

The chain joins TRBV4-3 to TRBJ1-2, with D tentatively TRBD1 (5 bases). Germline V gives CDR1 LGHNA, CDR2 YSLEER. V was pared by 2 bases and J by 2 bases, with 12 bases between. The CDR3 loop spans 15 amino acids. CDR3 sequence: CASSQTVGANYGYTF. CDR3 bases: TGCGCCAGCAGCCAAACCGTAGGGGCAAACTATGGCTACACCTTC.